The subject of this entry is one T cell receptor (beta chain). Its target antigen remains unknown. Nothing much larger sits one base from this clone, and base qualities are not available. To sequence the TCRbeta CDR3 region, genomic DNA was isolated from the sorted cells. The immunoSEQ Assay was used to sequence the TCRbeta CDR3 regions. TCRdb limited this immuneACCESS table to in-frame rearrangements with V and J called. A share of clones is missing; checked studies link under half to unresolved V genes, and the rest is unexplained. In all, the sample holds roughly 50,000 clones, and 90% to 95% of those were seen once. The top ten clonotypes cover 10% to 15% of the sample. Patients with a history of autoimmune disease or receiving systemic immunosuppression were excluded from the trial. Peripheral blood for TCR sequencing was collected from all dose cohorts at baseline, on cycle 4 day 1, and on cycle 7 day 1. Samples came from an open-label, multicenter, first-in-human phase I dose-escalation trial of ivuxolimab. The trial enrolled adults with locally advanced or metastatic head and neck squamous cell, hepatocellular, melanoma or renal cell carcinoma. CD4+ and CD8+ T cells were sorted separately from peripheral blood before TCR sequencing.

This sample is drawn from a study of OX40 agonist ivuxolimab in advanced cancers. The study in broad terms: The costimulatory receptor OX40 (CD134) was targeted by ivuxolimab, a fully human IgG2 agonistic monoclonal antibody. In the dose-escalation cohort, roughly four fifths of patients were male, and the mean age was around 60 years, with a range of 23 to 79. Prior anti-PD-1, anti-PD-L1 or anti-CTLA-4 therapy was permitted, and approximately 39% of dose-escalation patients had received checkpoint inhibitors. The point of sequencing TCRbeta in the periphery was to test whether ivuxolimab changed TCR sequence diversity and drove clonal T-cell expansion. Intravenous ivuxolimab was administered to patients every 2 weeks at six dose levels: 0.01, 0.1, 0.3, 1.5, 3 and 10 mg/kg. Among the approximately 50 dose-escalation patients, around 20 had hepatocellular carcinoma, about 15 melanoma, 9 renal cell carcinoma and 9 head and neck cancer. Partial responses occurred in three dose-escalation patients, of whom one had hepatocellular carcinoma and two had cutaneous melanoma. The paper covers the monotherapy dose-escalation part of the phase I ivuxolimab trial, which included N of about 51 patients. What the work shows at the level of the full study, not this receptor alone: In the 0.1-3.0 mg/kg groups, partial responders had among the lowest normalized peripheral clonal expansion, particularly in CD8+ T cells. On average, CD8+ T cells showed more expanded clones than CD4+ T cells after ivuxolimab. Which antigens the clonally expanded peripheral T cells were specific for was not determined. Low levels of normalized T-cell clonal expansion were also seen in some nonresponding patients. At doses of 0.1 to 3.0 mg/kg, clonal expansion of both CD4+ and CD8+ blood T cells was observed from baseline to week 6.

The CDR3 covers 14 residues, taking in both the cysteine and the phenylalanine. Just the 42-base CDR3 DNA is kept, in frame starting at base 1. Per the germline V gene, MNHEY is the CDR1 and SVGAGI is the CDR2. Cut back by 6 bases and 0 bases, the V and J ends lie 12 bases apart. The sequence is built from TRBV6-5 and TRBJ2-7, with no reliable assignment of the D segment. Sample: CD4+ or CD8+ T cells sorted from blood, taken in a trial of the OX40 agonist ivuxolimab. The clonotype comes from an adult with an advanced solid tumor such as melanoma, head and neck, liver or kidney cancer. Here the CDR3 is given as CASRKARYSYEQYF. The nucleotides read TGTGCCAGCAGGAAGGCCCGATACTCCTACGAGCAGTACTTC.